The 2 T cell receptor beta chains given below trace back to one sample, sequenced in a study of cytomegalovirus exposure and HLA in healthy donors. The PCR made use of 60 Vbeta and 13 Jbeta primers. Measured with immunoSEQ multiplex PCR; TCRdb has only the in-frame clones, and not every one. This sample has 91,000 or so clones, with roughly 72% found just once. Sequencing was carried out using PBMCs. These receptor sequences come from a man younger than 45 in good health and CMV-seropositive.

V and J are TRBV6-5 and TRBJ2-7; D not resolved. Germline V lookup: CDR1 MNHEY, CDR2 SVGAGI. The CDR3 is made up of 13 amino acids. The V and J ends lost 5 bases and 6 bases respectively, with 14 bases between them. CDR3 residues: CASSEDPVPEQYF. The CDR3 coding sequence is TGTGCCAGCAGTGAGGATCCGGTTCCCGAGCAGTACTTC.

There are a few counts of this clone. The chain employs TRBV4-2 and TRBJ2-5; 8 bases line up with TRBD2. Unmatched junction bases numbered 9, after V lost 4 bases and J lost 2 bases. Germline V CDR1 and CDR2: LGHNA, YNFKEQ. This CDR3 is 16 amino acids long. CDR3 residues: CASSPTGGAGQETQYF. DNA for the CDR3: TGTGCCAGCAGCCCTACCGGGGGGGCGGGGCAAGAGACCCAGTACTTC.